The T cell receptor (beta chain) described here comes from a study of blood T cell repertoires in COVID-19. Here immunoSEQ multiplex PCR was the method, and the copy in TCRdb shows in-frame clones only, minus some. The sample consists of 120,000 or so clones, over 75% of them appearing once. This sequence originates from a man in his fifties with acute or convalescent COVID-19. The sequencing input was peripheral blood.

CDR3 bases: TGTGCCAGCAGCTTAGGCTGGAGCGGGGTCTACAATGAGCAGTTCTTC. Protein: CASSLGWSGVYNEQFF. The chain couples TRBV13 to TRBJ2-1; 7 nucleotides align to TRBD2. There are 16 residues in the CDR3. Germline V gives CDR1 PRHDT, CDR2 FYEKMQ (reference sequence). V was clipped by 0 bases and J by 3 bases; unmatched bases: 5. The entire variable domain, with the rest obtained from reference TRBV13 and TRBJ2-1, is as follows: AAGVIQSPRHLIKEKRETATLKCYPIPRHDTVYWYQQGPGQDPQFLISFYEKMQSDKGSIPDRFSAQQFSDYHSELNMSSLELGDSALYFCASSLGWSGVYNEQFFGPGTRLTVL.